The subject of this entry is one T cell receptor (beta chain). This record comes from a study of blood T cell repertoires in COVID-19. Study as a whole: Some COVID-19 samples were acute and others convalescent; all came from the United States, Italy and Spain. The cDNA or gDNA used as material had been derived from T cells, B-cell-depleted T cells, or PBMCs.

In the original workflow: The authors estimated nucleated cell counts from reference gene primer amplification. TCRdb's table, derived via immunoSEQ multiplex PCR, lists solely in-frame clones and lacks some. That table furnishes V, J and clone size, whereas the DNA furnished D and trimming. The table shows 130,000 or so clones, with approximately 87% occurring only once. The specimen was peripheral blood. The source is a man in his 70s with active COVID-19.

The CDR3 nucleotides are TGTGCCAGCAGCTTAGAACAAGGCGGTTCCTACGAGCAGTACTTC. It encodes CASSLEQGGSYEQYF. The J gene is TRBJ2-7, the V gene TRBV7-2; D gene uncertain. V lost 1 base, J lost 1 base, and 11 bases lay in between. Looked up from germline, CDR1 is SGHTA and CDR2 is FQGNSA. The CDR3 runs to 15 residues.